The 14 T cell receptor beta chains in this list originate from one sample, sequenced in a study of cytomegalovirus exposure and HLA in healthy donors. In the PCR, 60 Vbeta and 13 Jbeta primers were used. Using immunoSEQ multiplex PCR, the repertoire was profiled, and TCRdb retains in-frame clones only, with some absent. The table has more than 95,000 clones, around a tenth seen once. Sequencing was carried out using PBMCs. The source is a man aged 25-40 years in good health and CMV-seronegative.

This clone showed up just a few times. This sequence joins TRBV19 and TRBJ1-2, with D perhaps TRBD1 (5 bases). Trimming left V 3 bases short and J 4 bases short, with 15 bases between. CDR1 is LNHDA and CDR2 is SQIVND in the germline V gene (reference sequence). The CDR3 sequence is 15 residues long. The CDR3 loop is CASSMEQGAFYGYTF. The DNA of the CDR3 is TGTGCCAGTAGTATGGAGCAGGGCGCGTTCTATGGCTACACCTTC.

The genes are TRBV5-1 and TRBJ2-7; TRBD1 matches at 9 bases. V lost 7 bases to trimming and J lost 1 base; unmatched junction nucleotides: 12. Germline V CDR1 and CDR2: SGHRS, YFSETQ. CDR3 size: 16 residues. The DNA for the CDR3 is TGCGCCAGCGGCTCAGGAGGGACAGGGTCTTCCTACGAGCAGTACTTC. Its translation is CASGSGGTGSSYEQYF.

About this clone: At the DNA level, this CDR3 is encoded by other sequences in the same sample as well. The chain recombines TRBV27 with TRBJ1-2; tentative D call: TRBD1 (5 bases). The germline CDR1 and CDR2 sequences are MNHEY and SMNVEV (reference sequence). The CDR3 spans 13 residues. The V gene lost 5 bases and the J gene lost 1 base, with 8 bases spanning the gap. The CDR3 nucleotides read TGTGCCAGCAGTCTCAGGGTTAACTATGGCTACACCTTC. Its translation: CASSLRVNYGYTF.

The CDR3 DNA reads TGCGCCAGCAGCCTTCAGGGGATTGAGGGCAATCAGCCCCAGCATTTT. It encodes CASSLQGIEGNQPQHF. The chain carries TRBV4-1 and TRBJ1-5; possibly TRBD1 for D (6 bases). The germline V and J ends were trimmed by 4 bases and 2 bases, with 15 bases remaining between them. Germline CDR1 MGHRA, CDR2 YSYEKL. This CDR3 is built from 16 residues.

In the case of this clone: Other DNA sequences of this sample code for an identical CDR3. The chain uses TRBV5-1 and TRBJ1-1; D call uncertain. Germline CDR1 is SGHRS and CDR2 is YFSETQ. Trimming pared 3 bases from V and 1 base from J, leaving 10 bases between. CDR3 length: 14 amino acids. This chain's CDR3 is CASSSSSGNTEAFF. CDR3 nucleotide sequence: TGCGCCAGCAGCTCCTCCTCAGGGAACACTGAAGCTTTCTTT. Supplemented by reference TRBV5-1 and TRBJ1-1, the full variable domain reads KAGVTQTPRYLIKTRGQQVTLSCSPISGHRSVSWYQQTPGQGLQFLFEYFSETQRNKGNFPGRFSGRQFSNSRSEMNVSTLELGDSALYLCASSSSSGNTEAFFGQGTRLTVV.

This clone has a handful of counts. This CDR3 reads CASSIDRGNTEAFF. CDR3 coding DNA: TGTGCCAGCTCGATAGACAGGGGAAACACTGAAGCTTTCTTT. The chain recombines TRBV18 with TRBJ1-1; 8 bases fit TRBD1. Germline V CDR1 and CDR2: KGHSH, LQKENI. V lost 6 bases, J lost 2 bases, and 5 bases stayed unmatched. The CDR3 sequence is 14 residues long.

The table lists this clone with a few counts. This rearrangement joins TRBV7-3 to TRBJ1-6; no reliable D call. CDR1 is SGHTA and CDR2 is FQGTGA in the germline V gene. CDR3 length equals 13 residues. The V gene lost 1 base and the J gene lost 15 bases, with 13 bases spanning the gap. CDR3 residues: CASSLNRGEVLHF. CDR3 nucleotide sequence: TGTGCCAGCAGCTTAAACCGGGGTGAGGTCCTCCACTTT.

The J gene is TRBJ2-7, the V gene TRBV4-1, with 8 nucleotides matching TRBD1. This CDR3 has 13 residues. V trimming: 1 base; J trimming: 6 bases; junction bases outside the gene matches: 2. Germline loops: CDR1 MGHRA, CDR2 YSYEKL. This CDR3 reads CASSQVDRGEQYF. DNA for the CDR3: TGCGCCAGCAGCCAAGTCGACAGGGGCGAGCAGTACTTC.

This chain joins TRBV28 and TRBJ2-3; possibly TRBD2 for D (5 bases). Per the germline V gene, CDR1 is MDHEN and CDR2 is SYDVKM. V lost 3 bases and J 2 bases, leaving 12 bases between the germline ends. CDR3 length equals 15 residues. The CDR3 reads CASSFSSGFTDTQYF. For the CDR3, the DNA is TGTGCCAGCAGTTTTTCCTCGGGGTTCACAGATACGCAGTATTTT. The entire variable domain, with the rest obtained from reference TRBV28 and TRBJ2-3, is as follows: DVKVTQSSRYLVKRTGEKVFLECVQDMDHENMFWYRQDPGLGLRLIYFSYDVKMKEKGDIPEGYSVSREKKERFSLILESASTNQTSMYLCASSFSSGFTDTQYFGPGTRLTVL.

The chain carries TRBV19 and TRBJ2-3; 12 bases are a match to TRBD1. The V gene end was trimmed by 5 bases and the J gene end by 6 bases; junction bases not matched to a gene: 6. The CDR3 contains 15 residues. Germline values: CDR1 LNHDA, CDR2 SQIVND (reference sequence). The CDR3 coding sequence is TGTGCCAGTAGTTCCCGGGACAGGGGGCCCGATACGCAGTATTTT. This translates into CASSSRDRGPDTQYF.

The rearrangement links TRBV6-5 to TRBJ1-1; maybe TRBD1 (5 bases). V lost 0 bases to trimming and J lost 7 bases, with 9 bases between them. The germline V gene encodes CDR1 MNHEY and CDR2 SVGAGI. The CDR3 contains 13 residues. Here the CDR3 reads CASSYSVGGEAFF. The DNA for the CDR3 is TGTGCCAGCAGTTACTCGGTCGGGGGTGAAGCTTTCTTT.

A few counts support this clone. The chain recombines TRBV28 with TRBJ2-1, with 9 bases that match TRBD1. The CDR3 is made up of 12 amino acids. From germline, CDR1 is MDHEN and CDR2 SYDVKM. The J segment lost 10 bases and the V segment lost 2 bases, leaving 0 bases of the junction unmatched. In DNA, the CDR3 is TGTGCCAGCAGTTTAGGGACAGGGGAGCAGTTCTTC. This sequence encodes CASSLGTGEQFF.

This clone was picked up a small number of times. This chain connects TRBV7-9 to TRBJ1-2; TRBD1 agrees at 7 bases. The CDR3 spans 15 residues. The germline V gene encodes CDR1 SEHNR and CDR2 FQNEAQ (reference sequence). After removal of 3 bases from V and 0 bases from J, the junction contained 4 bases not matched to a gene. This CDR3 is CASSFHRGSNYGYTF. The CDR3 DNA follows: TGTGCCAGCAGCTTTCACAGGGGTTCTAACTATGGCTACACCTTC.

This clone appeared a few times. The V and J genes are TRBV9 and TRBJ1-5; D is unresolved. The CDR3 is 14 amino acids. CDR1 and CDR2 from the germline V gene are SGDLS and YYNGEE. V gave up 0 bases and J gave up 3 bases, with 7 bases separating them. The CDR3 spells CASSVGGNNQPQHF. DNA for the CDR3: TGTGCCAGCAGCGTAGGCGGGAACAATCAGCCCCAGCATTTT.